Listed here is a single T cell receptor (beta chain). Its antigen is not known. The data were obtained in a study of cytomegalovirus exposure and HLA in healthy donors. About the study: In terms of ancestry, the Caucasian-associated cluster contained 80% to 90% of the approximately 380 genotyped donors.

V was cut by 6 bases and J by 2 bases, with 11 bases left in between. This CDR3 has 15 amino acids. Germline values: CDR1 MNHEY, CDR2 SVGAGI. PCR involved 60 Vbeta and 13 Jbeta primers. Here immunoSEQ multiplex PCR was the method, and the copy in TCRdb shows in-frame clones only, minus some. The table shows about 160,000 clones, with approximately 88% occurring only once. Findings of the study overall: An analysis that was carried out later associated about 17,000 TCR beta sequences with HLA alleles at 0.05 false discovery rate. Most TCR sequences were rare, but some public TCRs occurred in many donors. Later on, a genetic analysis was performed. It linked a missense variant in DCLRE1C with V- and J-gene trimming of TCR beta.

V is TRBV6-5 and J is TRBJ1-6, with D possibly matching TRBD1 (6 bases). This receptor was identified in a boy between 2 and 10 years old in good health and CMV-seronegative. The sample consisted of PBMCs. CDR3 nucleotides: TGTGCCAGCAGACCCGACAGGACCTATAATTCACCCCTCCACTTT. Protein product: CASRPDRTYNSPLHF.